This T cell receptor (beta chain) originates from a study of blood T cell repertoires in COVID-19 (dated by TCRdb to about 2020). Looking at the study overall: The collaborator samples originated in the United States, Italy and Spain and spanned the acute and convalescent phases of COVID-19. Deeply sampled blood TCRbeta repertoires from subjects exposed to, actively infected with, or recovered from COVID-19 were included in the dataset. The repertoires were released in a freely available public database meant as a resource for research on the immune response to SARS-CoV-2. Where available, HLA class I and class II types were taken from metadata supplied by the sample provider and were not determined by assay-based typing. The material from the prospective study consisted of cDNA or gDNA derived from T cells, B-cell-depleted T cells, or PBMCs. The sample metadata nearly always contained a de-identified subject ID, COVID-19 status, age in years and sex. Samples were obtained from the ongoing ImmuneRACE study (first 160 participants) and from 1,254 subjects provided by 6 global collaborators.

The immunoSEQ Assay, a bias-controlled multiplex PCR, was used to amplify TCRbeta CDR3 regions from genomic DNA. The published analysis was carried out like this. The number of nucleated cells in each sample was estimated from the amplification of reference gene primers within the assay. Sequence reads were collapsed and filtered to measure the absolute abundance of every unique TCRbeta CDR3 rearrangement. Productive Simpson clonality was computed per sample as the square root of Simpson's diversity index over productive rearrangements. Drawn from immuneACCESS, this table holds only the in-frame rearrangements with V and J called that TCRdb kept. Clones are partly lost; checked studies trace under half to an unresolved V gene and leave the rest unexplained. That table gives V, J and clone size, and the DNA gave D and trimming. Across this sample there are 25,000 or so clones, with under 90% seen only once. Of the sample, less than 8.5% falls within the top ten clones.

Points the paper makes about the study in general: The quantity of clinical and demographic metadata differed by source and by participant and was supplied without curation.

Unmatched junction bases come to 9, with V trimmed by 1 base and J by 1 base. From cysteine to phenylalanine, the CDR3 is 17 amino acids long. This entry keeps only the CDR3 DNA: 51 bases, framed from base 1. Based on the germline V gene, the CDR1 and CDR2 sequences are SGDLS and YYNGEE. This clone was seen a single time. Its cognate antigen has yet to be identified. Per-base quality was not reported, and no clone a single base away is much larger than it. Each collaborating institution followed its own protocols to collect whole blood in K2EDTA tubes. For TCRbeta analysis, collaborators shipped samples in one of three forms: frozen whole blood, isolated PBMCs, or DNA extracted from either of those sample types.

The V and J genes are TRBV9 and TRBJ1-1, and TRBD1 aligns with 8 junction nucleotides. The specimen was peripheral blood. This clonotype was sampled from a human donor in a cohort sampled during active COVID-19. The encoded CDR3 is CASSVQGAAAPNTEAFF. The DNA sequence is given as TGTGCCAGCAGCGTACAGGGGGCCGCCGCCCCGAACACTGAAGCTTTCTTT.